Sequencing of this TCR beta chain was carried out in a study of human T cells and chemical hapten exposure. V lost 8 bases and J 1 base, leaving 11 bases between the germline ends. The germline V gene has CDR1 DFQATT and CDR2 SNEGSKA (reference sequence). The CDR3 runs to 12 residues. As to time point: pre-sensitization, week 0. Treatment meaning: therapeutic diphenylcyclopropenone sensitization with weekly scalp DPC. It was from unfractionated whole blood that total RNA was extracted. The study used a library that attached unique molecular identifiers to individual cDNA molecules. TCRdb called the RACE reads again in MiXCR, with one record for every CDR3 protein. The sample has more than 250,000 distinct CDR3 sequences; approximately 7.5% are singletons.

The sequence was collected from a young man with alopecia areata. Some clones in this sample may be carry-over from other donors' samples. This rearrangement joins TRBV20-1 to TRBJ1-1; D remains unclear. The specimen was whole blood, collected in connection with sensitization to the hapten diphenylcyclopropenone (DPC). For the CDR3, the DNA is TGCAGTCCCACGGCGGGGAACACTGAAGCTTTCTTT. Protein: CSPTAGNTEAFF.